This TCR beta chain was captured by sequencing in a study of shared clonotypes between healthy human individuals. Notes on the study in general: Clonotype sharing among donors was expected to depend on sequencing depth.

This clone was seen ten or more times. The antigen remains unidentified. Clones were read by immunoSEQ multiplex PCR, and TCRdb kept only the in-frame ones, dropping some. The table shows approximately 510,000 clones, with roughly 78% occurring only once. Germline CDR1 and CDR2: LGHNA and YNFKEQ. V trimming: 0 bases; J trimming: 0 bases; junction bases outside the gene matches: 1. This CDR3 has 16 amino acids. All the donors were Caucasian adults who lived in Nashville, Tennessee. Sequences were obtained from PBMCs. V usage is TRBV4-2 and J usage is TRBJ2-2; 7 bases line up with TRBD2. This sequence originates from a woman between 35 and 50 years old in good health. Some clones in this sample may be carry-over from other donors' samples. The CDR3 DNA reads TGTGCCAGCAGCCAAGATGCGGGAGCGAACACCGGGGAGCTGTTTTTT. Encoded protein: CASSQDAGANTGELFF.